These T cell receptor beta chains were read from a single sample in a study of T cells expressing NK-cell markers. TCRdb reprocessed the 5' RACE reads and reports one entry per CDR3 protein, with no DNA. The sample has around 470,000 distinct CDR3 sequences. Specimen: blood T cells: a sorted CD56 or NKG2C T cell subset, CD4+ or CD8+ T cells, or bulk PBMC T cells (not recorded which). The receptors derive from a woman aged 50 to 60 in good health. Both conserved end residues are part of each CDR3.

>TRBJ2-7|TRBV29-1
CSVCKPDGIPYEQYF
>TRBJ2-2|TRBV20-1
CSARPVDRDTGELFF
>TRBJ1-2|TRBV4-1
CASSRTGDYGYTF
>TRBJ2-2|TRBV5-1
CASSFASVGAANTGELFF
>TRBJ2-3|TRBV6-1
CASSDGGQDTQYF
>TRBJ1-4|TRBV12-3/TRBV12-4
CASRRGATEKLFF
>TRBJ2-1|TRBV5-1
CASSYLAGGPNEQFF
>TRBJ1-1|TRBV25-1
CASKVNTEAFF
>TRBJ2-3|TRBV12-5
CASGQGDTQYF
>TRBJ2-3|TRBV29-1
CSVEGVEDTQYF
>TRBJ2-1|TRBV3-1
CASSPGTSGRSHNEQFF
>TRBJ2-1|TRBV5-1
CASSLGVDSYNEQFF
>TRBJ2-2|TRBV28
CASSPTGKGVTGELFF
>TRBJ2-1|TRBV28
CASTASGSVDEQFF
>TRBJ1-5|TRBV6-2/TRBV6-3
CASTFSSAGRYSNQPQHF
>TRBJ2-1|TRBV12-3/TRBV12-4
CASSPRDFGEQFF
>TRBJ2-2|TRBV7-6
CASSPGTSENTGELFF
>TRBJ1-3|TRBV4-2
CASSQDLGRGGRNTIYF
>TRBJ2-6|TRBV5-1
CASSLAGRGLSGANVLTF
>TRBJ1-6|TRBV20-1
CSAREGRAQHYNSPLHF
>TRBJ2-3|TRBV5-1
CASSSTGAWDTQYF
>TRBJ1-2|TRBV12-3/TRBV12-4
CASSSTGSGYGYTF
>TRBJ2-5|TRBV3-1
CASSFRLAGSKETQYF
>TRBJ2-5|TRBV12-3/TRBV12-4
CASSFKTGTGGSGETQYF
>TRBJ1-2|TRBV5-1
CASSSTGGVPGGYTF
>TRBJ2-2|TRBV9
CASSPRRGQWKTGELFF
>TRBJ2-2|TRBV6-5
CASSYIIASTYTGELFF
>TRBJ2-4|TRBV12-3/TRBV12-4
CASGGENKNIQYF
>TRBJ2-1|TRBV6-1
CASSETGWNEQFF
>TRBJ2-3|TRBV2
CASSQTRDPSTDTQYF
>TRBJ1-1|TRBV4-1
CASSQERLRGSTEAFF
>TRBJ1-3|TRBV20-1
CSAKGGRLNTIYF
>TRBJ1-3|TRBV5-4
CASSQVPRPRGNTIYF
>TRBJ2-4|TRBV12-3/TRBV12-4
CASSFRLEWGNIQYF
>TRBJ2-2|TRBV2
CASSATGTGAGELFF
>TRBJ2-6|TRBV2
CASTQQGARSGANVLTF
>TRBJ2-1|TRBV20-1
CSATYTSGNYNEQFF
>TRBJ2-5|TRBV12-3/TRBV12-4
CASSTTGLVGETQYF
>TRBJ1-1|TRBV9
CASGGEGTKGAFF
>TRBJ1-1|TRBV6-2/TRBV6-3
CASRPPWQGVTEAFF
>TRBJ2-1|TRBV2
CASLKDLPYNEQFF
>TRBJ2-7|TRBV20-1
CSALPKRSGIYEQYF
>TRBJ1-2|TRBV12-3/TRBV12-4
CASRGRHPGYTF
>TRBJ2-1|TRBV18
CASSNRLAGGNEQFF
>TRBJ2-7|TRBV5-1
CASSLLQGSHEQYF
>TRBJ1-1|TRBV7-2
CASREDIRTEAFF
>TRBJ2-7|TRBV29-1
CSVELASTRQYF
>TRBJ2-4|TRBV15
CATSRDRGVLAKNIQYF
>TRBJ2-7|TRBV10-2
CASSESLAGGEQYF
>TRBJ2-6|TRBV5-6
CASSLYTDHSGANVLTF
>TRBJ2-7|TRBV24-1
CATSEGDTDEQYF
>TRBJ1-2|TRBV25-1
CASLPHLGHGYTF
>TRBJ1-2|TRBV5-6
CASSLLRALDGYTF
>TRBJ2-1|TRBV3-1
CASSQGRWVYNEQFF
>TRBJ2-2|TRBV20-1
CSARVAARDTGELFF
>TRBJ2-5|TRBV12-3/TRBV12-4
CASRASRGREETQYF
>TRBJ2-7|TRBV20-1
CSVSGRAGSGEQYF
>TRBJ2-1|TRBV20-1
CSASGLAGAENEQFF
>TRBJ2-5|TRBV18
CASLRRESETQYF